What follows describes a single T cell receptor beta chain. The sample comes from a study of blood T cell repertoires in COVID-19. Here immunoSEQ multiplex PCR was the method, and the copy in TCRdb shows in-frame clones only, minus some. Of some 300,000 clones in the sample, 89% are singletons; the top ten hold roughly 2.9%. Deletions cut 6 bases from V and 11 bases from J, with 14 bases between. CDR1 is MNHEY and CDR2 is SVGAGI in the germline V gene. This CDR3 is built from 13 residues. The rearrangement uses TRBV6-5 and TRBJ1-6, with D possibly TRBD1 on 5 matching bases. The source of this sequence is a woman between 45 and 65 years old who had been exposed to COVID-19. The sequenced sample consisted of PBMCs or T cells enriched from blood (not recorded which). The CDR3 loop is CASSQPSGAPLHF. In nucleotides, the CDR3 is TGTGCCAGCAGCCAACCTTCGGGGGCACCCCTCCACTTT.